These 30 T cell receptor beta chains came from one sample sequenced in a study of CD8 T cells in ankylosing spondylitis. General study findings and limits: Within ankylosing spondylitis blood, a TCR beta motif made up of eight highly homologous variants appeared to be characteristic.

The antigens for these receptors are not known. In TCRdb, the 5' RACE reads were re-called with MiXCR into one record per CDR3 protein. This sample has some 800,000 distinct CDR3 sequences, with about 11% found just once. The specimen was blood, either unsorted or a sorted T cell fraction (not recorded which). The receptor set was obtained from a male donor with ankylosing spondylitis.

V is TRBV10-3 and J is TRBJ2-1; 10 nucleotides align to TRBD2. Per germline, CDR1 ENHRY and CDR2 SYGVKD. J lost 6 bases, V lost 10 bases, and 9 bases had no gene match. The CDR3 length is 14 residues. The CDR3 sequence is CATSSGGAGNEQFF. DNA for the CDR3: TGTGCCACCTCGAGCGGGGGGGCGGGCAATGAGCAGTTCTTC.

This clonotype was picked up many times. The rearrangement joins TRBV7-9 to TRBJ1-1, with D hard to call. The CDR3 runs to 15 residues. From germline, CDR1 is SEHNR and CDR2 FQNEAQ (reference sequence). The germline V and J ends were trimmed by 0 bases and 1 base, with 9 bases remaining between them. The CDR3 DNA follows: TGTGCCAGCAGCTTAGCTGCAGGACGGAACACTGAAGCTTTCTTT. Translated: CASSLAAGRNTEAFF.

The chain uses TRBV20-1 and TRBJ1-5; D is uncertain. This CDR3 comprises 13 residues. Germline assignment: CDR1 DFQATT and CDR2 SNEGSKA (reference sequence). The V end was cut by 0 bases, the J end by 5 bases, with 8 bases between. The CDR3 is CSARERVDQPQHF. DNA of the CDR3: TGCAGTGCTAGAGAAAGGGTCGATCAGCCCCAGCATTTT.

The chain carries TRBV9 and TRBJ2-5, with TRBD2 matching 8 bases. V shed 3 bases, J shed 5 bases, and the junction held 12 bases outside the gene matches. The CDR3 length is 16 residues. In germline, CDR1 is SGDLS, CDR2 YYNGEE. This CDR3 is CASSAGASGGGETQYF. In DNA, the CDR3 is TGTGCCAGCAGCGCAGGCGCCAGCGGGGGTGGTGAGACCCAGTACTTC.

This clonotype was seen many times. The V and J genes are TRBV7-2 and TRBJ2-1, with D uncertain. The CDR3 is made up of 14 amino acids. Deletions cut 1 base from V and 5 bases from J, with 9 bases between. Germline CDR1 is SGHTA and CDR2 is FQGNSA. For the CDR3, the DNA is TGTGCCAGCAGCTTAGAACTAAGGAACAATGAGCAGTTCTTC. Translated, it gives CASSLELRNNEQFF.

The gene calls are TRBV30 and TRBJ2-1; TRBD2 aligns across 10 bases. Per germline, CDR1 GTSNPN and CDR2 SVGIG (reference sequence). This CDR3 has 15 residues. Trimming removed 0 bases from V and 2 bases from J; junction bases left unmatched: 1. CDR3 residues: CAWSVSGRAYNEQFF. CDR3 bases: TGTGCCTGGAGTGTAAGCGGGAGGGCCTACAATGAGCAGTTCTTC.

This clonotype occurred many times. The chain recombines TRBV20-1 with TRBJ2-1; D gene unclear. Trimming shortened V by 2 bases and J by 4 bases, and 9 bases separated the two germline ends. The CDR3 is made up of 13 amino acids. Germline CDR1 DFQATT, CDR2 SNEGSKA (reference sequence). The CDR3 DNA reads as TGCAGTGCTAGACCCGCCAGATACAATGAGCAGTTCTTC. This sequence encodes CSARPARYNEQFF.

In this sample, this clonotype turned up many times. The chain employs TRBV12-3 or TRBV12-4 and TRBJ1-2; the D is unclear. There are 13 residues in the CDR3. Trimming took 7 bases from V and 8 from J, leaving 17 bases between them. CDR3 bases: TGTGCCAGCACCCAACCGAGTCGGCCCGGCTACACCTTC. Translation: CASTQPSRPGYTF.

A few counts support this clonotype. This chain uses TRBV7-2 with TRBJ2-3; weak D call: TRBD2 (5 bases). Germline V CDR1 and CDR2: SGHTA, FQGNSA. Trimming removed 5 bases at V and 1 base at J, with 16 bases between. The length of the CDR3 is 16 residues. CDR3 bases: TGTGCCAGCAGCCTACAACCCTTGGGAGGCACAGATACGCAGTATTTT. Amino acids: CASSLQPLGGTDTQYF. Full variable domain (rest looked up from reference TRBV7-2 and TRBJ2-3): GAGVSQSPSNKVTEKGKDVELRCDPISGHTALYWYRQSLGQGLEFLIYFQGNSAPDKSGLPSDRFSAERTGGSVSTLTIQRTQQEDSAVYLCASSLQPLGGTDTQYFGPGTRLTVL.

This sequence joins TRBV5-1 and TRBJ2-7, with a tentative D call TRBD1 (5 bases). This CDR3 is 14 amino acids long. Germline V lookup: CDR1 SGHRS, CDR2 YFSETQ. V gave up 2 bases and J gave up 0 bases, with 9 bases separating them. The CDR3 DNA follows: TGCGCCAGCAGCTTTACAGGTACCTCCTACGAGCAGTACTTC. This translates into CASSFTGTSYEQYF.

This clonotype was detected a few times. The J gene is TRBJ2-1, the V gene TRBV5-1; 11 positions match TRBD2. The V and J ends lost 0 bases and 8 bases, in that order; junction bases with no gene match: 7. This CDR3 is built from 16 residues. Germline V CDR1 and CDR2: SGHRS, YFSETQ. The CDR3 sequence: CASSLVGLSGRDEQFF. The CDR3 bases are TGCGCCAGCAGCTTGGTGGGTCTTAGCGGGAGGGATGAGCAGTTCTTC. Full variable domain (remainder filled in from reference TRBV5-1 and TRBJ2-1): KAGVTQTPRYLIKTRGQQVTLSCSPISGHRSVSWYQQTPGQGLQFLFEYFSETQRNKGNFPGRFSGRQFSNSRSEMNVSTLELGDSALYLCASSLVGLSGRDEQFFGPGTRLTVL.

There are a few counts of this clonotype. The chain is built from TRBV6-1 and TRBJ1-1; D is unresolved. The V gene lost 0 bases and the J gene lost 0 bases, with 5 bases spanning the gap. The CDR3 runs to 14 residues. The germline CDR1 and CDR2 sequences are MNHNS and SASEGT. As DNA, the CDR3 is TGTGCCAGCAGTGAAGCGGGTATGAACACTGAAGCTTTCTTT. As protein: CASSEAGMNTEAFF.

This clonotype was found a few times. The rearrangement joins TRBV20-1 to TRBJ2-5, with D possibly being TRBD1 (5 bases). The CDR3 extends over 13 amino acids. V gave up 5 bases and J gave up 5 bases, with 15 bases separating them. Germline V gene data show CDR1 as DFQATT and CDR2 as SNEGSKA (reference sequence). The CDR3 sequence: CSALAVGPETQYF. Here the CDR3 DNA reads TGCAGTGCTCTCGCGGTGGGGCCGGAGACCCAGTACTTC.

This clonotype was found many times. This chain connects TRBV7-8 to TRBJ2-1, with D tentatively TRBD1 (5 bases). The CDR3 runs to 14 residues. Germline lookup yields CDR1 SGHVS and CDR2 FQNEAQ. The V end lost 1 base, the J end lost 9 bases, and 13 bases lay between the germline ends. The CDR3 loop is CASSLGRERREQFF. Written as DNA, the CDR3 is TGTGCCAGCAGCTTAGGCAGGGAACGGCGTGAGCAGTTCTTC.

There are a few counts of this clonotype. The chain carries TRBV20-1 and TRBJ2-1; D is tentatively TRBD1 or TRBD2 (5 bases each). V shed 3 bases and J shed 8 bases, with 14 bases lying between them. CDR3 length equals 13 residues. In germline, CDR1 is DFQATT, CDR2 SNEGSKA (reference sequence). This CDR3 reads CSASMGPRYEQFF. As DNA, the CDR3 is TGCAGTGCTAGTATGGGACCCAGGTATGAGCAGTTCTTC.

This chain connects TRBV5-1 to TRBJ2-5, with D unresolved. The CDR3 length is 13 residues. V was cut by 4 bases and J by 2 bases, with 9 bases left in between. Germline V CDR1 and CDR2: SGHRS, YFSETQ. The CDR3 region is CASSIQLQETQYF. CDR3 coding DNA: TGCGCCAGCAGCATACAGCTACAAGAGACCCAGTACTTC.

In this sample, this clonotype turned up a few times. The chain joins TRBV12-3 or TRBV12-4 to TRBJ2-2; the match to TRBD2 covers 7 bases. With V trimmed by 6 bases and J by 4 bases, 8 bases remained unmatched. The CDR3 runs to 15 residues. The chain's CDR3 is CASRGTTAGTGELFF. The CDR3 region has the DNA TGTGCCAGCAGGGGGACTACGGCGGGCACCGGGGAGCTGTTTTTT.

The table lists this clonotype with many counts. V gene TRBV4-3 combines with J gene TRBJ2-3; D is uncertain. The CDR3 is made up of 14 amino acids. With 0 bases removed from V and 5 bases from J, the gap between germline ends came to 9 bases. The germline gives CDR1 LGHNA, CDR2 YSLEER. The CDR3 DNA follows: TGCGCCAGCAGCCAAGATTCGCAGGAAGATACGCAGTATTTT. Its translation: CASSQDSQEDTQYF.

The V call is TRBV7-6, the J call TRBJ2-7; 8 bases map to TRBD2. CDR3 size: 16 residues. The V and J ends lost 0 bases and 3 bases, in that order; junction bases with no gene match: 7. Germline CDR1 is SGHVS and CDR2 is FNYEAQ. CDR3 sequence reads: CASSLASGINNYEQYF. The CDR3 nucleotides are TGTGCCAGCAGCTTAGCTAGCGGGATTAACAACTACGAGCAGTACTTC.

V is TRBV20-1 and J is TRBJ2-5; D possibly corresponds to TRBD2 (6 bases). The CDR3 is 13 residues long. Deletions cut 5 bases from V and 1 base from J, with 11 bases between. Germline CDR1 and CDR2: DFQATT and SNEGSKA (reference sequence). The CDR3 sequence is CSASPGAQETQYF. CDR3 coding DNA: TGCAGTGCTTCGCCGGGAGCCCAAGAGACCCAGTACTTC.

V and J are TRBV14 and TRBJ2-7; possible D gene TRBD1, 5 bases. V was trimmed by 4 bases and J by 4 bases, leaving 14 bases between them. CDR3 length: 14 residues. Germline V gene data show CDR1 as SGHDN and CDR2 as FVKESK. The CDR3 loop is CASSLSSQGYEQYF. The CDR3 DNA sequence: TGTGCCAGCAGCCTGTCCAGCCAGGGTTACGAGCAGTACTTC.

At least ten counts were recorded for this clonotype. The gene calls are TRBV29-1 and TRBJ2-3; 7 nucleotides align to TRBD2. V lost 7 bases, J lost 2 bases, and 12 bases stayed unmatched. The CDR3 sequence is 15 residues long. Germline-derived CDR1 and CDR2 are SQVTM and ANQGSEA. The chain's CDR3 is CSARKGRESTDTQYF. The CDR3 DNA is TGCAGCGCCCGAAAAGGGCGGGAGTCCACAGATACGCAGTATTTT.

The V and J genes are TRBV5-1 and TRBJ2-1; 11 bases line up with TRBD2. With V trimmed by 4 bases and J by 5 bases, 5 bases remained unmatched. This CDR3 has 15 residues. Germline V gene sequence: CDR1 SGHRS, CDR2 YFSETQ. The CDR3 sequence is CASSSSGGAHNEQFF. CDR3 DNA sequence: TGCGCCAGCAGCAGTAGCGGGGGGGCTCACAATGAGCAGTTCTTC.

The chain is built from TRBV20-1 and TRBJ2-7, with 10 bases lining up with TRBD2. CDR1 and CDR2 from the germline V gene are DFQATT and SNEGSKA (reference sequence). Losses at the gene ends were 6 bases for V and 2 bases for J; bases not matched to a gene: 16. The CDR3 extends over 17 amino acids. The CDR3 nucleotides are TGCAGTGCCCCCATGATAGCGGGGGGCCCGACCACCTACGAGCAGTACTTC. This codes for CSAPMIAGGPTTYEQYF.

This clonotype was observed a handful of times. The rearrangement joins TRBV18 to TRBJ2-7; the D is unclear. Trimming took 2 bases from V and 6 from J, leaving 8 bases between them. The CDR3 runs to 12 residues. Germline values: CDR1 KGHSH, CDR2 LQKENI. DNA for the CDR3: TGTGCCAGCTCACCAGCCGGCGGCGAGCAGTACTTC. Protein sequence: CASSPAGGEQYF.

This clonotype was recorded a few times. The chain joins TRBV18 to TRBJ2-1, with 10 bases matching TRBD2. V lost 0 bases, J lost 0 bases, and 2 bases stayed unmatched. Germline V gives CDR1 KGHSH, CDR2 LQKENI. This CDR3 has 17 amino acids. The CDR3 loop is CASSPPGTSASYNEQFF. The CDR3 nucleotides are TGTGCCAGCTCACCACCTGGGACTAGCGCCTCCTACAATGAGCAGTTCTTC.

For the CDR3, the DNA is TGTGCCAGCAGCTTAGTGGCTTCCCGGTCGGGCGAGCAGTACTTC. Protein sequence: CASSLVASRSGEQYF. The chain couples TRBV7-2 to TRBJ2-7; no clear D gene. Trimming took 1 base from V and 6 from J, leaving 16 bases between them. The CDR3 runs to 15 residues. Germline CDR1 SGHTA, CDR2 FQGNSA.

This rearrangement joins TRBV20-1 to TRBJ2-7; 10 bases are shared with TRBD2. CDR1 is DFQATT and CDR2 is SNEGSKA in the germline V gene (reference sequence). The J segment lost 5 bases and the V segment lost 5 bases, leaving 9 bases of the junction unmatched. The CDR3 loop spans 14 amino acids. The CDR3 sequence is CSARGGLASDEQYF. In DNA form, the CDR3 reads TGCAGTGCTCGGGGGGGACTAGCGTCCGACGAGCAGTACTTC.

This clonotype was recorded many times. The rearrangement uses TRBV20-1 and TRBJ2-5, with 8 bases matching TRBD1. Germline CDR1 is DFQATT and CDR2 is SNEGSKA (reference sequence). Trimming took 5 bases from V and 3 from J; bases not matched to a gene: 2. The CDR3 consists of 12 residues. The DNA for the CDR3 is TGCAGTGCTGCGGACAGGGAAGAGACCCAGTACTTC. Translating it yields CSAADREETQYF.

This clonotype has just a few counts. CDR3: CSVRGQGGGEEQFF. The CDR3 DNA reads TGCAGCGTTAGGGGACAGGGGGGTGGAGAGGAGCAGTTCTTC. The chain has TRBV29-1 and TRBJ2-1; 11 nucleotides align to TRBD1. V was clipped by 5 bases and J by 10 bases; unmatched bases: 10. The CDR3 consists of 14 residues. Looked up from germline, CDR1 is SQVTM and CDR2 is ANQGSEA.